This TCR beta chain was identified in a study of Ad26.COV2.S vaccination and SARS-CoV-2 variants (dated by TCRdb to about 2021). Study-wide context: Sequencing of the TCRbeta repertoire served to evaluate the specificity and breadth of SARS-CoV-2-reactive T cell receptors following Ad26.COV2.S vaccination. The TCR-sequenced set comprised about 32 samples: approximately 20 Ad26.COV2.S vaccine recipients, 5 placebo recipients and 8 SARS-CoV-2 convalescent individuals.

Overall study outcomes, separate from this receptor: Non-spike TCR breadth was comparable between vaccine and placebo recipients, consistent with the vaccine containing only spike. Compared with placebo recipients, Ad26.COV2.S recipients showed higher spike-specific TCR breadth (P = 0.0014). After vaccination, spike-specific CD8+ and CD4+ T cell responses were reported to show substantial breadth. The authors noted that total T cell responses may have been underestimated by the TCR breadth and depth analyses.

Taken with the paper, the label for time point translates to: individuals recovered from natural SARS-CoV-2 infection. TCRbeta CDR3 regions were sequenced with the immunoSEQ Assay. After extraction, genomic DNA underwent amplification by bias-controlled multiplex PCR, followed by high-throughput sequencing. In the source study's methods: To quantify the absolute abundance of each unique TCRbeta CDR3 region, sequences were collapsed and filtered. Usable DNA was measured by amplifying reference genes present in all nucleated cells, and TCRbeta template counts were normalized to that usable DNA to estimate T cell fraction. Repertoire TCRs were annotated as SARS-CoV-2-specific when V gene, CDR3 amino acid sequence and J gene were exactly matched to a known reactive TCR set. The reference SARS-CoV-2 TCR set came from MIRA and was filtered for enrichment in COVID-19-positive ImmuneCODE repertoires, removing public or cross-reactive TCRs. Based on the MIRA antigens, annotated TCRs were further analysed at the level of specific ORF or position within ORF. Breadth was defined as annotated unique rearrangements over total unique productive rearrangements; depth was the summed frequency of those rearrangements. TCR breadth was compared between groups using two-sided Wilcoxon rank-sum tests. Not all clones reach the TCRdb copy of this immuneACCESS table, which keeps in-frame sequences only. Checked studies attribute under half of the gap to unresolved V genes and leave the rest unexplained. V and J calls and clone size are given by that table; D and trimming were obtained from the DNA. This sample holds 150,000 to 200,000 clones; roughly 85% were observed only once. Together, the top ten hold around 6.3% of the sample.

This clone was seen only once. The antigen it binds to is not known. Base quality data are lacking; no much larger clone is found one base away. Measured from the cysteine to the phenylalanine, the CDR3 is 13 residues long. Only the CDR3 DNA stays, 39 bases, in frame from base 1. Sequences MNHEY (CDR1) and SVGAGI (CDR2) are obtained from the germline V gene. Trimmed from V: 8 bases; trimmed from J: 5 bases; junction bases lacking a gene match: 5. The sequencing used peripheral blood, collected after recovery from COVID-19. This clonotype originated in a human donor who had recovered from COVID-19. The V and J genes are TRBV6-5 and TRBJ1-2, with 10 middle bases fitting TRBD1. The CDR3 amino acid sequence is: CASLRGQGYGYTF. The nucleotides read TGTGCCAGCTTGAGGGGACAGGGGTATGGCTACACCTTC.